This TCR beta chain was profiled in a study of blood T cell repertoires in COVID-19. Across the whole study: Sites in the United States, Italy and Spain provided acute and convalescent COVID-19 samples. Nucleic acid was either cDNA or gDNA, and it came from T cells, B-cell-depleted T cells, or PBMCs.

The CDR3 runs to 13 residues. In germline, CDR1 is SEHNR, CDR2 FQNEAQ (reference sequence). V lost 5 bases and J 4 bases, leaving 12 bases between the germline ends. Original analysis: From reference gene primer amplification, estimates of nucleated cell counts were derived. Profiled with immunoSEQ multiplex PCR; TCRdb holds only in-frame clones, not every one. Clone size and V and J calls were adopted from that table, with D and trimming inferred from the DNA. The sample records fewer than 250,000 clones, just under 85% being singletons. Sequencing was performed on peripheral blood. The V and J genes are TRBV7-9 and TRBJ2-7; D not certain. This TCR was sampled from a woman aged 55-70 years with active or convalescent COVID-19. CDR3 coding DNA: TGTGCCAGCAGCCCGCCCGACAATTACGAGCAGTACTTC. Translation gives CASSPPDNYEQYF.